This T cell receptor beta chain was identified during a study of shared clonotypes between healthy human individuals. Study conclusions and caveats: Sorted-subset sequencing was shown by rarefaction to be incomplete despite large depth. Richness estimates generally favored naive over memory subsets.

V was cut by 4 bases and J by 2 bases, with 6 bases left in between. The CDR3 consists of 11 residues. CDR1 and CDR2 from the germline V gene are DFQATT and SNEGSKA (reference sequence). This clone showed up just once. No antigen is known for it. The identical CDR3 is also encoded by other nucleotide sequences in the sample. Only in-frame clones appear in the TCRdb table, and some are missing; sequencing was by immunoSEQ multiplex PCR. The sample lists millions of clones, over 85% occurring once. The J gene is TRBJ2-7, the V gene TRBV20-1, with D perhaps TRBD1 (5 bases). The receptor's source is a man younger than 35 in good health. The sequenced sample consisted of naive CD4+ T cells sorted from blood. Subset defined: CD45RA+ positively selected. The CDR3 nucleotides are TGCAGTGCTACAGGGCCCTACGAGCAGTACTTC. It yields the protein CSATGPYEQYF.